These 21 T cell receptor beta chains originate from one sample sequenced in a study of beta chain features in type 1 diabetes. What was sequenced were expressed TCRB transcripts, since all of the isolated RNA had been reverse transcribed. The assay was immunoSEQ multiplex PCR, and TCRdb's table has in-frame clones only and misses some. The sample shows 400,000 to 500,000 clones, around 13% of them seen only once. The source material was naive CD4+ T cells from blood. The source is a man younger than 40 in good health.

This clone came up a few times. In DNA form, the CDR3 reads TGTGCCAGCAGCCAAACAGGGAACACTGAAGCTTTCTTT. This sequence encodes CASSQTGNTEAFF. The rearrangement uses TRBV28 and TRBJ1-1; D might be TRBD1 (5 bases). Between the trimmed V and J ends, which lost 6 bases and 1 base, there was a span of 9 bases. This CDR3 has 13 amino acids. Per germline, CDR1 MDHEN and CDR2 SYDVKM. Combining the CDR3 with reference TRBV28 and TRBJ1-1 gives the whole variable domain DVKVTQSSRYLVKRTGEKVFLECVQDMDHENMFWYRQDPGLGLRLIYFSYDVKMKEKGDIPEGYSVSREKKERFSLILESASTNQTSMYLCASSQTGNTEAFFGQGTRLTVV.

The rearrangement joins TRBV4-3 to TRBJ2-3; D may match TRBD1 or TRBD2 (5 bases each). Germline CDR1 reads LGHNA; CDR2 reads YSLEER. The CDR3 spans 17 residues. V gave up 1 base and J gave up 1 base, with 15 bases separating them. As DNA, the CDR3 is TGCGCCAGCAGCCAAGGGTACGGGGCGTCTGGCACAGATACGCAGTATTTT. Protein product: CASSQGYGASGTDTQYF.

This clone has more than one count but fewer than ten. Other DNA sequences within the sample encode an identical CDR3. J is TRBJ2-5 and V is TRBV15; weak D call: TRBD1 (5 bases). The CDR3 runs 13 residues. Germline loops: CDR1 LNHNV, CDR2 YYDKDF (reference sequence). The V and J ends lost 0 bases and 5 bases respectively, with 7 bases between them. CDR3: CATSRDRAETQYF. For the CDR3, the DNA is TGTGCCACCAGCAGAGACAGGGCGGAGACCCAGTACTTC.

The table lists this clone with a few counts. The chain joins TRBV25-1 to TRBJ1-5; D may be TRBD1 (5 bases). This CDR3 has 15 amino acids. Germline V gene sequence: CDR1 MGHDK, CDR2 SYGVNS. Trimming removed 6 bases at V and 1 base at J, with 13 bases between. CDR3 protein: CASRQPRDSNQPQHF. As DNA, the CDR3 is TGTGCCAGCAGGCAACCCCGGGACAGCAATCAGCCCCAGCATTTT.

The V call is TRBV4-1, the J call TRBJ1-3; a possible D gene is TRBD1 (5 bases). The germline V gene encodes CDR1 MGHRA and CDR2 YSYEKL. The CDR3 sequence is 16 residues long. Trimming cost V 8 bases and J 0 bases, with 17 bases left between them. CDR3 in amino acids: CASRKVGGSSGNTIYF. As DNA, the CDR3 is TGCGCCAGCCGTAAAGTTGGGGGAAGCTCTGGAAACACCATATATTTT.

This clone came up a few times. The J gene is TRBJ2-1, the V gene TRBV25-1; tentative D call: TRBD2 (5 bases). CDR1 and CDR2 from the germline V gene are MGHDK and SYGVNS. Trimming removed 8 bases at V and 8 bases at J, with 16 bases between. The CDR3 spans 13 residues. The CDR3 coding sequence is TGTGCCAGCTCCGAAGGAGGTCGGGATGAGCAGTTCTTC. Residues: CASSEGGRDEQFF. The full variable domain, with the rest looked up from reference TRBV25-1 and TRBJ2-1, is EADIYQTPRYLVIGTGKKITLECSQTMGHDKMYWYQQDPGMELHLIHYSYGVNSTEKGDLSSESTVSRIRTEHFPLTLESARPSHTSQYLCASSEGGRDEQFFGPGTRLTVL.

CDR3 nucleotides: TGTGCCATCAGTGAGTTCGCGGACCCAAACATTCAGTACTTC. Protein product: CAISEFADPNIQYF. The rearrangement joins TRBV10-3 to TRBJ2-4; D not certain. The CDR3 has 14 residues. Trimming pared 1 base from V and 6 bases from J, leaving 10 bases between. CDR1 ENHRY and CDR2 SYGVKD come from the germline V gene.

The chain carries TRBV4-3 and TRBJ1-3; D is uncertain. This CDR3 spans 14 amino acids. Germline V lookup: CDR1 LGHNA, CDR2 YSLEER. Trimming stripped 6 bases from V and 0 bases from J, with 9 bases between. Written as DNA, the CDR3 is TGCGCCAGCAGATTATCGCACTCTGGAAACACCATATATTTT. Translation gives CASRLSHSGNTIYF.

The CDR3 coding sequence is TGTGCCTGGACTTACACAGCGGGATCGGACACCGGGGAGCTGTTTTTT. This translates into CAWTYTAGSDTGELFF. This chain links TRBV30 with TRBJ2-2; 7 bases line up with TRBD2. With V trimmed by 4 bases and J by 3 bases, 11 bases remained unmatched. In germline, CDR1 is GTSNPN, CDR2 SVGIG (reference sequence). The CDR3 totals 16 residues.

Only a few counts were recorded for this clone. The chain has TRBV7-9 and TRBJ2-7, with 8 bases fitting TRBD1. V trimming: 3 bases; J trimming: 1 base; junction bases outside the gene matches: 5. The CDR3 length is 15 residues. Germline CDR1 reads SEHNR; CDR2 reads FQNEAQ (reference sequence). The CDR3 coding sequence is TGTGCCAGCAGCTTGGACAGGGTGGAATCCTACGAGCAGTACTTC. Protein: CASSLDRVESYEQYF.

This clone appeared a few times. V and J are TRBV2 and TRBJ2-3; D possibly uses TRBD1 or TRBD2 (5 bases each). Germline V lookup: CDR1 SNHLY, CDR2 FYNNEI. V lost 7 bases and J lost 4, with 15 bases in between. CDR3 length: 14 residues. The CDR3 spells CASTGPAESDTQYF. DNA of the CDR3: TGTGCCAGCACGGGACCCGCAGAATCAGATACGCAGTATTTT.

A few counts support this clone. The chain recombines TRBV4-2 with TRBJ2-2; TRBD2 matches at 8 bases. Germline V gene lookup returns CDR1 LGHNA and CDR2 YNFKEQ. The CDR3 contains 16 residues. With 4 bases clipped from V and 0 bases from J, the junction kept 4 bases outside the gene matches. CDR3 region: CASSPKLAANTGELFF. The CDR3 nucleotides read TGTGCCAGCAGCCCCAAACTAGCGGCGAACACCGGGGAGCTGTTTTTT.

The chain carries TRBV7-6 and TRBJ2-1; maybe TRBD2 (5 bases). Trimming took 5 bases from V and 5 from J, leaving 16 bases between them. There are 15 residues in the CDR3. CDR1 SGHVS and CDR2 FNYEAQ come from the germline V gene. The CDR3: CASSVGRAVDNEQFF. The CDR3 nucleotides read TGTGCCAGCAGCGTTGGGCGGGCGGTGGACAATGAGCAGTTCTTC.

On this clone itself: The CDR3 carries no conserved terminal phenylalanine or tryptophan, so it likely arises from a read error. It is unclear where the CDR3 begins or ends on the DNA, so no DNA is shown, and the CDR3 is as TCRdb lists it. This chain joins TRBV5-4 and TRBJ1-1; TRBD1 reflects the table's D call only, with no check against the DNA. CDR1 and CDR2 (germline): SGHNT, YYREEE (reference sequence). The CDR3 is 10 amino acids long, termini counted. This chain's CDR3 is CASSHLGTGV.

This clone was detected a few times. The chain combines TRBV7-9 with TRBJ2-4, with D possibly matching TRBD1 (5 bases). Per germline, CDR1 SEHNR and CDR2 FQNEAQ (reference sequence). CDR3 length: 16 amino acids. Trimming took 5 bases from V and 0 from J, leaving 14 bases between them. CDR3 sequence: CASSGSGPIAKNIQYF. The DNA of the CDR3 is TGTGCCAGCAGCGGATCAGGGCCCATAGCCAAAAACATTCAGTACTTC.

The chain recombines TRBV7-2 with TRBJ1-4, with 7 bases aligning to TRBD1. Germline V gene data show CDR1 as SGHTA and CDR2 as FQGNSA. The CDR3 consists of 16 residues. V shed 4 bases, J shed 3 bases, and the junction held 8 bases outside the gene matches. The CDR3 reads CASSSQTGVSNEKLFF. The CDR3, as DNA: TGTGCCAGCAGCTCGCAAACAGGGGTCTCTAATGAAAAACTGTTTTTT.

The V and J genes are TRBV5-6 and TRBJ1-2, with D perhaps TRBD1 (6 bases). From germline, CDR1 is SGHDT and CDR2 YYEEEE. The CDR3 is made up of 15 amino acids. V lost 4 bases and J lost 7, with 20 bases in between. CDR3 protein: CASSLTGIVASGYTF. In DNA, the CDR3 is TGTGCCAGCAGCCTTACAGGGATCGTCGCTAGTGGCTACACCTTC. The full variable domain, rest sourced from reference TRBV5-6 and TRBJ1-2, is DAGVTQSPTHLIKTRGQQVTLRCSPKSGHDTVSWYQQALGQGPQFIFQYYEEEERQRGNFPDRFSGHQFPNYSSELNVNALLLGDSALYLCASSLTGIVASGYTFGSGTRLTVV.

This clone was counted ten times or more. Other nucleotide sequences in the sample specify the same CDR3. V is TRBV30 and J is TRBJ1-1; D is uncertain. The CDR3 has 13 residues. Trimming removed 0 bases at V and 3 bases at J, with 8 bases between. The germline CDR1 and CDR2 sequences are GTSNPN and SVGIG (reference sequence). Here the CDR3 DNA reads TGTGCCTGGAGTGTACGGTCGGACACTGAAGCTTTCTTT. Its translation: CAWSVRSDTEAFF.

This clone was seen only a few times. The genes are TRBV5-4 and TRBJ2-5, with 9 bases lining up with TRBD1. CDR3 length: 14 amino acids. V lost 5 bases to trimming and J lost 4 bases; unmatched junction nucleotides: 6. Germline lookup yields CDR1 SGHNT and CDR2 YYREEE (reference sequence). CDR3 protein: CASRSGTGRETQYF. The CDR3 DNA is TGTGCCAGCAGATCCGGGACAGGGCGAGAGACCCAGTACTTC.

This clone was recorded a few times. The CDR3 DNA sequence: TGTGCCAGCAGCAGTGGTGCCGCCTATGGCTACACCTTC. Amino acids: CASSSGAAYGYTF. V is TRBV6-5 and J is TRBJ1-2; D is unresolved. V gave up 6 bases and J gave up 4 bases, with 12 bases separating them. The germline V gene has CDR1 MNHEY and CDR2 SVGAGI. The CDR3 covers 13 residues.

Only a few counts were recorded for this clone. The chain couples TRBV9 to TRBJ2-5; 15 bases line up with TRBD2. The CDR3 has 18 amino acids. J was trimmed by 4 bases and V by 0 bases; bases with no gene match: 7. Germline loops: CDR1 SGDLS, CDR2 YYNGEE. The DNA of the CDR3 is TGTGCCAGCAGCGTAGGGACTAGCGGGAGGGTTCACTCAGAGACCCAGTACTTC. Translation gives CASSVGTSGRVHSETQYF.